These 11 T cell receptor beta chains were sequenced from one sample in a study of T cells in Graves' hyperthyroidism and ophthalmopathy (dated by TCRdb to about 2019). Libraries were built with multiplex PCR. Sequencer: Illumina HiSeq 2000. The TCR beta CDR3 regions were amplified from the RNA transcripts. A first-round RT-PCR of the TCR CDR3 used the HTBI primer set with the Qiagen OneStep RT-PCR kit. The public sequencing data were trimmed at Q25 with fastp and processed into clonotypes with MiXCR by TCRdb, which kept only in-frame beta chains. Merged by CDR3 protein, the rows form single entries marked with the most common genes and DNA. This sample comprises a few hundred thousand distinct CDR3 sequences, around 13% of them detected only once. The ten largest clones add up to roughly 5.7% of the sample. The material sequenced was blood. Receptors originate from a woman aged 25 to 39 with Graves' hyperthyroidism that later progressed to Graves' ophthalmopathy.

This rearrangement joins TRBV11-2 to TRBJ2-1, with a weak D call TRBD1 (6 bases). This CDR3 comprises 16 residues. Trimming pared 6 bases from V and 0 bases from J, leaving 15 bases between. Germline V lookup: CDR1 SGHAT, CDR2 FQNNGV. The CDR3 bases are TGTGCCAGCAGTTCGGACAGCCCCTTCTCCTACAATGAGCAGTTCTTC. Its translation is CASSSDSPFSYNEQFF. The full variable domain, its missing parts supplied by reference TRBV11-2 and TRBJ2-1, is EAGVAQSPRYKIIEKRQSVAFWCNPISGHATLYWYQQILGQGPKLLIQFQNNGVVDDSQLPKDRFSAERLKGVDSTLKIQPAKLEDSAVYLCASSSDSPFSYNEQFFGPGTRLTVL.

This clonotype was observed a handful of times. The V call is TRBV10-1, the J call TRBJ2-1; D is undetermined. The CDR3 length is 14 residues. Trimming took 1 base from V and 6 from J, leaving 10 bases between them. Looked up from germline, CDR1 is WNHNN and CDR2 is SYGVQD (reference sequence). DNA for the CDR3: TGCGCCAGCAGTGAGTGGTTCAGGTTCAATGAGCAGTTCTTC. Translated: CASSEWFRFNEQFF.

This clonotype has just a few counts. An end of the junction does not agree with germline; a read error may underlie this. The chain carries TRBV25-1 and TRBJ1-3; TRBD1 is a possible D gene (6 bases). The CDR3 sequence is 13 residues long. CDR1 and CDR2 from the germline V gene are MGHDK and SYGVNS. This CDR3 reads CASGETGANTIYF. The CDR3 nucleotides are TGTGCCAGCGGTGAGACGGGGGCGAACACCATATATTTT.

This clonotype was picked up many times. The chain uses TRBV10-3 and TRBJ1-1, with D uncertain. CDR3 length equals 12 residues. V was trimmed by 6 bases and J by 0 bases, leaving 5 bases between them. From germline, CDR1 is ENHRY and CDR2 SYGVKD. In DNA form, the CDR3 reads TGTGCCATCAGGACGGTGAACACTGAAGCTTTCTTT. As protein: CAIRTVNTEAFF.

This clonotype was seen at least ten times. The chain combines TRBV7-3 with TRBJ2-7, with 10 bases lining up with TRBD1. Germline CDR1 reads SGHTA; CDR2 reads FQGTGA. The CDR3 contains 14 residues. Trimming at V came to 6 bases and at J to 5 bases, leaving 7 bases not matched to a gene. The CDR3 DNA sequence: TGTGCCAGCAGGGCCGGGACAGGGGTCCACGAGCAGTACTTC. Protein sequence: CASRAGTGVHEQYF.

This chain connects TRBV27 to TRBJ1-5; the D is unclear. The CDR3 loop spans 16 amino acids. Trimming removed 5 bases at V and 5 bases at J, with 19 bases between. Germline V lookup: CDR1 MNHEY, CDR2 SMNVEV (reference sequence). The CDR3 DNA reads as TGTGCCAGCAGTCCAAGCCTCTACGGCGTTTATCAGCCCCAGCATTTT. This sequence encodes CASSPSLYGVYQPQHF.

The rearrangement uses TRBV19 and TRBJ1-6, with D uncertain. The length of the CDR3 is 12 residues. Trimming took 7 bases from V and 4 from J, leaving 5 bases between them. The germline V gene encodes CDR1 LNHDA and CDR2 SQIVND (reference sequence). DNA for the CDR3: TGTGCCAGTAATGAGTATAATTCACCCCTCCACTTT. It translates to CASNEYNSPLHF.

This clonotype was seen at least ten times. The chain recombines TRBV11-2 with TRBJ2-1; 13 positions match TRBD2. The CDR3 runs 13 residues. V dropped 4 bases and J dropped 15; count of bases not matched to a gene: 6. Germline V gene lookup returns CDR1 SGHAT and CDR2 FQNNGV. CDR3 sequence reads: CASSSGTSGMLFF. For the CDR3, the DNA is TGTGCCAGCAGCTCGGGGACTAGCGGGATGCTGTTCTTC.

This clonotype was observed many times. The chain carries TRBV20-1 and TRBJ2-3, with D perhaps given as TRBD1 or TRBD2 (5 bases each). Trimming took 4 bases from V and 2 from J, leaving 13 bases between them. Germline V gene lookup returns CDR1 DFQATT and CDR2 SNEGSKA (reference sequence). This CDR3 has 14 amino acids. The CDR3 DNA is TGCAGTGCTAAGGCAGGGACCCCCACAGATACGCAGTATTTT. It yields the protein CSAKAGTPTDTQYF.

Note on this clonotype: A much larger clone lies a single base off, so this may be a read error. J is TRBJ2-5 and V is TRBV15; the D gene is possibly TRBD1 (5 bases). The CDR3 extends over 12 amino acids. CDR1 LNHNV and CDR2 YYDKDF come from the germline V gene (reference sequence). V was clipped by 8 bases and J by 6 bases, with 13 bases between them. The CDR3 DNA is TGTGCCACCCGGCAGGGTGTCAAGACCCAGTACTTC. Its protein product is CATRQGVKTQYF.

This clonotype was counted at least ten times. The V and J genes are TRBV20-1 and TRBJ2-1; 8 nucleotides line up with TRBD2. The CDR3 is 15 amino acids. V was clipped by 6 bases and J by 0 bases; unmatched bases: 7. Germline V CDR1 and CDR2: DFQATT, SNEGSKA (reference sequence). Here the CDR3 DNA reads TGCAGTGCCCAGGGACTAGGGAACTCCTACAATGAGCAGTTCTTC. Protein product: CSAQGLGNSYNEQFF.